The entry that follows covers one TCR beta chain sequence. There is no known antigen for this receptor. Qualities for individual bases were not recorded, and no much larger clone is one base off. This entry belongs to a study of blood T cell repertoires in COVID-19 (dated by TCRdb to the early 2020s). In terms of the full investigation: Samples covering the acute and convalescent phases of COVID-19 were provided by collaborators in the United States, Italy and Spain. HLA class I and class II types, where available, came from metadata supplied by the sample provider rather than from assay-based typing. The repertoires were released in a freely available public database intended as a resource for research on the immune response to SARS-CoV-2. Sample metadata almost always included a de-identified subject ID, COVID-19 status, age in years and sex. Samples were obtained from the ongoing ImmuneRACE study (first 160 participants) and from 950 to 1,500 subjects provided by 6 global collaborators. Subjects who had been exposed to COVID-19, were actively infected with it, or had recovered from it provided the deeply sampled blood TCRbeta repertoires that made up the dataset. The material from the prospective study consisted of cDNA or gDNA derived from T cells, B-cell-depleted T cells, or PBMCs.

The CDR3 starts with the cysteine, ends with the phenylalanine, and has 14 residues. Just CDR3 DNA is preserved here, 42 bases in frame from base 1. V is pared back by 1 base and J by 7 bases, with 10 bases lying between the germline termini. The germline V gene gives CDR1 as MNHNS and CDR2 as SASEGT. Results and caveats for the whole study, not just this receptor: How much clinical and demographic metadata was included differed by source and by participant, and the metadata was provided uncurated.

TCRbeta CDR3 regions were amplified from genomic DNA using the immunoSEQ Assay, a bias-controlled multiplex PCR. The published analysis was carried out like this. The number of nucleated cells in each sample was estimated by amplification of reference gene primers within the assay. Sequence reads were collapsed and filtered to measure the absolute abundance of every unique TCRbeta CDR3 rearrangement. For each sample, productive Simpson clonality was calculated as the square root of Simpson's diversity index over productive rearrangements. TCRdb holds this immuneACCESS table with in-frame rearrangements only. Some clones are missing; in checked studies, unresolved V genes explain under half, and the rest has no known cause. That table supplies the V and J calls and clone size; D and trimming were determined from the DNA. The sample data list about 160,000 clones, and about 93% of these were observed just once. 3.5% to 5% of the sample comes from the top ten.

The collaborating institutions used their own protocols to collect whole blood in K2EDTA tubes. For TCRbeta analysis, collaborators shipped samples as frozen whole blood, isolated PBMCs, or DNA extracted from either of those sample types. Sequences were obtained from peripheral blood. The origin of this receptor is a woman aged 45-65 years with acute or convalescent COVID-19. This sequence uses TRBV6-1 and TRBJ1-4, with an unclear D gene assignment. The nucleotide sequence reads as follows: TGTGCCAGCAGTGAAGGGGCTGACCGTGAAAAACTGTTTTTT. The resulting protein is CASSEGADREKLFF.